These 10 T cell receptor beta chains came from one sample sequenced in a study of PD-L1 blockade in urothelial cancer. Repertoires were generated with immunoSEQ multiplex PCR, while TCRdb's copy carries only in-frame clones and drops some. Here the sample spans tens of thousands of clones, roughly 86% being singletons. This material consisted of PBMCs, taken around atezolizumab (anti-PD-L1) treatment. The source is a man between 70 and 80 years old with urothelial cancer.

This sequence joins TRBV4-1 and TRBJ2-5; D not certain. The CDR3 spans 15 residues. V lost 0 bases and J lost 5, with 13 bases in between. Per the germline V gene, CDR1 is MGHRA and CDR2 is YSYEKL. This CDR3 reads CASSQDAGTPETQYF. CDR3 bases: TGCGCCAGCAGCCAAGATGCCGGTACCCCGGAGACCCAGTACTTC.

This sequence joins TRBV7-9 and TRBJ2-2; a weak D match, TRBD2 (5 bases). This CDR3 is 14 amino acids long. The V gene's germline CDR1 is SEHNR and CDR2 FQNEAQ (reference sequence). V lost 5 bases and J lost 8, with 15 bases in between. The CDR3 DNA reads as TGTGCCAGCAGCCCCCCGGGGTCCCGGGGGGAGCTGTTTTTT. The encoded protein is CASSPPGSRGELFF.

V and J are TRBV5-1 and TRBJ2-5; D is possibly TRBD2 (5 bases). Trimming pared 3 bases from V and 4 bases from J, leaving 13 bases between. CDR1 and CDR2 from the germline V gene are SGHRS and YFSETQ. CDR3 size: 14 residues. DNA for the CDR3: TGCGCCAGCAGCTCTGGGGAGTTCTTAGAGACCCAGTACTTC. This codes for CASSSGEFLETQYF.

The chain carries TRBV28 and TRBJ1-1; no firm D call. CDR1 and CDR2 (germline): MDHEN, SYDVKM. Trimming shortened V by 4 bases and J by 0 bases, and 3 bases separated the two germline ends. CDR3 length equals 12 residues. The CDR3 loop reads CASSSMNTEAFF. CDR3 coding DNA: TGTGCCAGCAGTTCTATGAACACTGAAGCTTTCTTT.

The rearrangement joins TRBV2 to TRBJ1-2; TRBD1 is a possible D gene (6 bases). This CDR3 contains 14 residues. From germline, CDR1 is SNHLY and CDR2 FYNNEI. Trimming took 8 bases from V and 4 from J, leaving 17 bases between them. CDR3 sequence (DNA): TGTGCCAGCTTAGGAAACAGGGCCGCCTATGGCTACACCTTC. Its translation: CASLGNRAAYGYTF.

The chain uses TRBV28 and TRBJ2-5; 9 bases fit TRBD2. Germline CDR1 reads MDHEN; CDR2 reads SYDVKM. The V and J ends lost 3 bases and 3 bases, in that order; junction bases with no gene match: 5. This CDR3 comprises 15 residues. The CDR3 DNA follows: TGTGCCAGCAGTTTGAGGCTAGCGGGGAAAGAGACCCAGTACTTC. Amino acids: CASSLRLAGKETQYF.

The chain carries TRBV10-3 and TRBJ1-5, with 7 bases matching TRBD1. Germline CDR1 reads ENHRY; CDR2 reads SYGVKD. With V trimmed by 3 bases and J by 6 bases, 5 bases remained unmatched. This CDR3 comprises 14 residues. The CDR3 here is CAISEGGSGQPQHF. The CDR3 nucleotides read TGTGCCATCAGTGAAGGGGGCTCAGGTCAGCCCCAGCATTTT.

V and J are TRBV6-6 and TRBJ2-1; 7 bases line up with TRBD1. CDR1 is MNHNY and CDR2 is SVGAGI in the germline V gene (reference sequence). This CDR3 region has 14 residues. V trimming: 5 bases; J trimming: 1 base; junction bases outside the gene matches: 2. DNA of the CDR3: TGTGCCAGCAGTACAGGGGATTCCTACAATGAGCAGTTCTTC. As protein: CASSTGDSYNEQFF.

The chain couples TRBV2 to TRBJ1-4, with D tentatively TRBD1 (5 bases). V was cut by 1 base and J by 8 bases, with 8 bases left in between. The CDR3 consists of 13 residues. Per germline, CDR1 SNHLY and CDR2 FYNNEI. As DNA, the CDR3 is TGTGCCAGCAGTGAAGGGGGCAGGGAAAAACTGTTTTTT. It is translated as CASSEGGREKLFF.

The chain joins TRBV6-1 to TRBJ1-6, with D unresolved. CDR3 length: 14 amino acids. Per germline, CDR1 MNHNS and CDR2 SASEGT. Trimming took off 3 bases at V and 8 bases at J, with 11 bases between the two ends. CDR3 protein: CASSEALTDSPLHF. The DNA of the CDR3 is TGTGCCAGCAGTGAGGCTCTCACCGATTCACCCCTCCACTTT.